This T cell receptor beta chain originates from a study of blood T cells in healthy people across ages. At the level of the study: Template switching caught about one barcoded beta molecule for each two T cells. Study-wide points: Age showed a roughly linear inverse relationship with TCR beta diversity per million T cells. There was no known CMV status for donors, so expanded clonotype changes were possibly confounded. Bulk PBMC profiling left naive and antigen-experienced comparisons inconclusive.

A remark on this clonotype: The antigen is not known.

A J-beta primer mix and a sample-barcoded 5' primer were used in a second PCR of roughly 7 to 12 cycles. Via MiXCR, TCRdb re-called the 5' RACE reads, giving one row per CDR3 protein. The sample lists more than 500,000 distinct CDR3 sequences, 25% to 30% occurring once. Trimming left V 2 bases short and J 8 bases short, with 13 bases between. The CDR3 length is 14 residues. CDR1 SEHNR and CDR2 FQNEAQ come from the germline V gene (reference sequence). Sequenced sample: blood. This TCR was recovered from a woman between 65 and 79 years old in good health. J is TRBJ1-3 and V is TRBV7-9; D is undetermined. In nucleotides, the CDR3 is TGTGCCAGCAGCTTAACGTCAGGAAGGGACACCATATATTTT. Amino acids: CASSLTSGRDTIYF.